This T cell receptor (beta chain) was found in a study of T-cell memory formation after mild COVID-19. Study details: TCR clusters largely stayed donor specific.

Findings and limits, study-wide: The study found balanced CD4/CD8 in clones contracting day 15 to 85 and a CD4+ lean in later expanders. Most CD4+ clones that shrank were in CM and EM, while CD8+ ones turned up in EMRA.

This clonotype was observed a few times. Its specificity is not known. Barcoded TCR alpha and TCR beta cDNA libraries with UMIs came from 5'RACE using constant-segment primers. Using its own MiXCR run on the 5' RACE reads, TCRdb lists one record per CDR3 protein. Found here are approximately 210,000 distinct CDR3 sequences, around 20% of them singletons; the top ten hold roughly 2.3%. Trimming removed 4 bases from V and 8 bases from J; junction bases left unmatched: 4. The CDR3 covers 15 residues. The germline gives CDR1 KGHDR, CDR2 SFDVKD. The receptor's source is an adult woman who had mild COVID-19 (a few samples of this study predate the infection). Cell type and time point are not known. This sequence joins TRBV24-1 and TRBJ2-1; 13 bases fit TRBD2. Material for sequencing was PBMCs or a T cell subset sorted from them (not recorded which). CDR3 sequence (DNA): TGTGCCACCAGTGAGACTAGCGGGAGGACGGATGAGCAGTTCTTC. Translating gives CATSETSGRTDEQFF.